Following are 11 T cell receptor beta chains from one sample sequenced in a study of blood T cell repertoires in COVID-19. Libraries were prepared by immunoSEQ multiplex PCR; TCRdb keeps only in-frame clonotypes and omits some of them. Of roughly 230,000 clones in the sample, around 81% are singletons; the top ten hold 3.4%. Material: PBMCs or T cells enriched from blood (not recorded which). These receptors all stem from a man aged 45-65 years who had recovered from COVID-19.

CDR3 nucleotide sequence: TGCGCCAGCAGCCAAGATGGCCCAGTGAACACTGAAGCTTTCTTT. This encodes CASSQDGPVNTEAFF. The chain combines TRBV4-1 with TRBJ1-1; D is uncertain. Trimming took off 0 bases at V and 0 bases at J, with 8 bases between the two ends. Germline V gives CDR1 MGHRA, CDR2 YSYEKL. This CDR3 region has 15 residues.

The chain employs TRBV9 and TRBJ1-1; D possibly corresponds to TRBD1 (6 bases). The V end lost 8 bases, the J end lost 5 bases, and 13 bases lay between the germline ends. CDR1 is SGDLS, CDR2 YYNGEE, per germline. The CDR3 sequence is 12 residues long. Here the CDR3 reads CASGRQETEAFF. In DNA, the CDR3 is TGTGCCAGTGGCCGACAGGAGACTGAAGCTTTCTTT.

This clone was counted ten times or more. The CDR3 loop reads CAWSVIGGRGNNEQFF. In nucleotides, the CDR3 is TGTGCCTGGAGTGTAATTGGGGGGCGGGGGAACAATGAGCAGTTCTTC. This chain joins TRBV30 and TRBJ2-1, with a tentative D call TRBD2 (7 bases). CDR3 length equals 16 residues. The germline V gene encodes CDR1 GTSNPN and CDR2 SVGIG (reference sequence). Trimming left V 0 bases short and J 5 bases short, with 17 bases between.

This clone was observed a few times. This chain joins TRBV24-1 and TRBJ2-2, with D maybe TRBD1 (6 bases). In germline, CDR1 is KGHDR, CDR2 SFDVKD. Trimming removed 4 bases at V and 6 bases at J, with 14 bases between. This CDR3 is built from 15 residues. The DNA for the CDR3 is TGTGCCACCAGTGACACCGGGACATTTGCCGGGGAGCTGTTTTTT. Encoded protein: CATSDTGTFAGELFF.

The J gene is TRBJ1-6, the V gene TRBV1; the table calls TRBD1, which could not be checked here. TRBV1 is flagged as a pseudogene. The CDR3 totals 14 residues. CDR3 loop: CTSSQGDTYSPLHF. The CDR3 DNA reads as TGCACCAGCAGCCAAGGGGACACCTATTCACCCCTCCACTTT.

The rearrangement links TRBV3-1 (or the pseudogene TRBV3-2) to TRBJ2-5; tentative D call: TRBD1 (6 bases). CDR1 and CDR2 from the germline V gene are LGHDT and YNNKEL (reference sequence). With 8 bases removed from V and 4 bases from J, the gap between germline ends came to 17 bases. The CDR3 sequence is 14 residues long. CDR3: CASFQARGRETQYF. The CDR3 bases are TGTGCCAGCTTTCAGGCCAGGGGACGAGAGACCCAGTACTTC.

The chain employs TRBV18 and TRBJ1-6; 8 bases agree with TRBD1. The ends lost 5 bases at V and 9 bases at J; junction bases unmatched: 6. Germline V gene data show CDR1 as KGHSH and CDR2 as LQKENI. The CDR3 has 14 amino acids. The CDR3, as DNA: TGTGCCAGCTCATCGACAGGGGAAGGTTCACCCCTCCACTTT. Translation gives CASSSTGEGSPLHF.

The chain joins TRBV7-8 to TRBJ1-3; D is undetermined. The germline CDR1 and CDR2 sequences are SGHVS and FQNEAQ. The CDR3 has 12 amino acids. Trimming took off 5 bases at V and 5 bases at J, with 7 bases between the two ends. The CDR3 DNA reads TGTGCCAGCAGCGATCCTAGAAACACCATATATTTT. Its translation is CASSDPRNTIYF.

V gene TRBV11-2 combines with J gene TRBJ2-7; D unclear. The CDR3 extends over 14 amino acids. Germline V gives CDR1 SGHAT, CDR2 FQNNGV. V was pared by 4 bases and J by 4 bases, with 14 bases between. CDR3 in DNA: TGTGCCAGCAGCTCCCCTTTAGATTTTTACGAGCAGTACTTC. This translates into CASSSPLDFYEQYF.

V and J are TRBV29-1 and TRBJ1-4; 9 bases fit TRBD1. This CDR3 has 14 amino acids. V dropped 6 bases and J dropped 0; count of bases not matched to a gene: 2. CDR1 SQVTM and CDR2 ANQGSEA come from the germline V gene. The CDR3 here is CSVGQGTTNEKLFF. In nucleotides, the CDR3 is TGCAGCGTGGGACAGGGCACAACTAATGAAAAACTGTTTTTT. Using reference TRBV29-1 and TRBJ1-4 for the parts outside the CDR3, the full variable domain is SAVISQKPSRDICQRGTSLTIQCQVDSQVTMMFWYRQQPGQSLTLIATANQGSEATYESGFVIDKFPISRPNLTFSTLTVSNMSPEDSSIYLCSVGQGTTNEKLFFGSGTQLSVL.

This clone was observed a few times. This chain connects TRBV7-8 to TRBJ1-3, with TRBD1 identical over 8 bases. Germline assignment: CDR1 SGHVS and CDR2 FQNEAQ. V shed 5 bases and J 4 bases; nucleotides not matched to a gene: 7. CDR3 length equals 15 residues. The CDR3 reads CASSARTGRGNTIYF. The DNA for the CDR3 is TGTGCCAGCAGCGCGAGGACAGGGAGGGGAAACACCATATATTTT. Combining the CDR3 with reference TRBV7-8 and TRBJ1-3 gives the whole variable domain GAGVSQSPRYKVAKRGQDVALRCDPISGHVSLFWYQQALGQGPEFLTYFQNEAQLDKSGLPSDRFFAERPEGSVSTLKIQRTQQEDSAVYLCASSARTGRGNTIYFGEGSWLTVV.